This T cell receptor (beta chain) was profiled in a study of blood T cells in healthy people across ages. Using a J-beta primer mix together with a sample-barcoded 5' primer, a second PCR was run for roughly 6 to 12 cycles. TCRdb ran MiXCR on the 5' RACE reads and lists one entry per CDR3 protein. The top ten hold around 18% of the sample, which has 800,000 or so distinct CDR3 sequences, about half seen once. This CDR3 contains 15 residues. V was shortened by 3 bases and J by 0 bases, with 14 bases between the two germline ends. Germline values: CDR1 GTSNPN, CDR2 SVGIG (reference sequence). The rearrangement links TRBV30 to TRBJ1-2; D is uncertain. The TCR originated in a man of 80 years or more in good health. Sequencing input: blood. CDR3: CAWSQEAQANYGYTF. DNA for the CDR3: TGTGCCTGGAGCCAAGAGGCGCAAGCTAACTATGGCTACACCTTC.